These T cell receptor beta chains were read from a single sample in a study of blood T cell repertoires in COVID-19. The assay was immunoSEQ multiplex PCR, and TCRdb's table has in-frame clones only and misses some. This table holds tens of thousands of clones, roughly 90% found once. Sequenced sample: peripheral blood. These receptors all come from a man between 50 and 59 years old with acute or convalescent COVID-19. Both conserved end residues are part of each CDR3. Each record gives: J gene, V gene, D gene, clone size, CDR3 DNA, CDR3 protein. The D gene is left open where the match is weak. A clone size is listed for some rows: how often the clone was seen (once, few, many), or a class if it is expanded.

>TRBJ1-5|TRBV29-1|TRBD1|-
TGCAGCGTTGCGGGACAGGGGAATAGCAATCAGCCCCAGCATTTT
CSVAGQGNSNQPQHF
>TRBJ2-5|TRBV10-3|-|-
TGTGCCATCAGTGAGGCCCCGAACGGGAAGACCCAGTACTTC
CAISEAPNGKTQYF
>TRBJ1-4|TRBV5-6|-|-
TGTGCCAGCAGCGAGCAGGGAGGGGGTGAAAAACTGTTTTTT
CASSEQGGGEKLFF
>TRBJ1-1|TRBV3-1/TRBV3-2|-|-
TGTGCCAGCAGCCTAGGACAGCTTGAAGCTTTCTTT
CASSLGQLEAFF
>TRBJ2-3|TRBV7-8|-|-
TGTGCCAGCAGCTTATCCCTTGGAGGGACAGATACGCAGTATTTT
CASSLSLGGTDTQYF
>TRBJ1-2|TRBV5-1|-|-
TGCGCCAGCAGACAAGGGCAGGGAAGGGACTATGGCTACACCTTC
CASRQGQGRDYGYTF
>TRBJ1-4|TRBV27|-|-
TGTGCCAGCAGTTTATTGGGCGGGGTCCTGGAAAAACTGTTTTTT
CASSLLGGVLEKLFF
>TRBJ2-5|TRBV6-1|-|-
TGTGCCAGCAGTGAAGCGATCTGGACACGAGAAGAGACCCAGTACTTC
CASSEAIWTREETQYF
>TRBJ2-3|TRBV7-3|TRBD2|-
TGTGCCAGCAGCCCCGCCCCGACTAGCGGGTCAGATACGCAGTATTTT
CASSPAPTSGSDTQYF
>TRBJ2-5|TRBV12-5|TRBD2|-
TGTGCTAGTGGGGCCGGGACTAGCGGGGGGGCATCGCAGACCCAGTACTTC
CASGAGTSGGASQTQYF
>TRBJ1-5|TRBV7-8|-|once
TGTGCCAGCAGCCCCGGGGCGGGGTACGGTAGCAATCAGCCCCAGCATTTT
CASSPGAGYGSNQPQHF
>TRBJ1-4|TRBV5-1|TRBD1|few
TGCGCCAGCAGCACGGGACAGAGGTCTACTAATGAAAAACTGTTTTTT
CASSTGQRSTNEKLFF
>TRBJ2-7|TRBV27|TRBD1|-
TGTGCCAGCAGAAGGACAGGCTCCTACGAGCAGTACTTC
CASRRTGSYEQYF
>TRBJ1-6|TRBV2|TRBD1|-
TGTGCCAGCACCGGACTGGACAGGGGGAGCCCTTCACCCCTCCACTTT
CASTGLDRGSPSPLHF
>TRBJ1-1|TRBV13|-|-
TGTGCCAGCAGCTTAGCGAGAGGGTCTCAGGACACTGAAGCTTTCTTT
CASSLARGSQDTEAFF
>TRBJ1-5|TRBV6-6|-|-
TGTGCCAGCACCCCCTCCGGGAGTCAGCCCCAGCATTTT
CASTPSGSQPQHF
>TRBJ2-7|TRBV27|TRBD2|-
TGTGCCAGCCGCGGGGGGGCCGGCGAGCAGTACTTC
CASRGGAGEQYF
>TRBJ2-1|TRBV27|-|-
TGTGCCAGCAGTCCATTGGGGACTGGAGACAATGAGCAGTTCTTC
CASSPLGTGDNEQFF
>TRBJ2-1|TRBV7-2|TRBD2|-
TGTGCCAGCAGCTTAGTGGCGGGGGGGCACGATGAGCAGTTCTTC
CASSLVAGGHDEQFF
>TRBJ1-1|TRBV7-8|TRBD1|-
TGTGCCAGCAGCTTAGCGGGACAGGCGAACACTGAAGCTTTCTTT
CASSLAGQANTEAFF
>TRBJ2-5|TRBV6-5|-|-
TGTGCCAGCAGTTACAGGCGGGGAGCGCAAGAGACCCAGTACTTC
CASSYRRGAQETQYF
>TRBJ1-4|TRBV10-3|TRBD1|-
TGTGCCATCAGACAGGGGGCGGCTAATGAAAAACTGTTTTTT
CAIRQGAANEKLFF
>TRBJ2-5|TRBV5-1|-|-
TGCGCCAGCAGCTTGGGGGGGGGCCTGGAGACCCAGTACTTC
CASSLGGGLETQYF
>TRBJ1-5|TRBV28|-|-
TGTGCCAGCAGTCCGCATGACATCCGGTCCCAGCATTTT
CASSPHDIRSQHF
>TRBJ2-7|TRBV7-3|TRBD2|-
TGTGCCAGCAGCCCGCCCGGACTAGCGGGAGGCCACGAGCAGTACTTC
CASSPPGLAGGHEQYF
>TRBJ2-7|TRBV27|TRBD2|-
TGTGCCAGCAGTTCGGGTAGCGGGAGGACCTACGAGCAGTACTTC
CASSSGSGRTYEQYF
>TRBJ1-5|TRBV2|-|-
TGTGCCAGCAGTGAAGGGTGGTCAGGCAATCAGCCCCAGCATTTT
CASSEGWSGNQPQHF
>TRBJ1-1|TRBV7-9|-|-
TGTGCCAGCAGCTCATCCCCCGGTGGGAACACTGAAGCTTTCTTT
CASSSSPGGNTEAFF
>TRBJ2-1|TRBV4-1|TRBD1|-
TGCGCCAGCAGCCCAAGAGGTACAGGGGCCCCTAACAATGAGCAGTTCTTC
CASSPRGTGAPNNEQFF
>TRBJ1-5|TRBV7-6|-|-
TGTGCCAGCAGTTTAAATGCCCGGGTGGAGGGAAATCAGCCCCAGCATTTT
CASSLNARVEGNQPQHF
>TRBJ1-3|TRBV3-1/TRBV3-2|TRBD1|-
TGTGCCAGCAGCCTAACAGGGGCTAGAAACACCATATATTTT
CASSLTGARNTIYF
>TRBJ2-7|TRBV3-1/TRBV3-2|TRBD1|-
TGTGCCAGCAGCCATGTGGACAGGGCCAACGAGCAGTACTTC
CASSHVDRANEQYF
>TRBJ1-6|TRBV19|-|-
TGTGCCAGTAGCCGGGATTTTAATTCACCCCTCCACTTT
CASSRDFNSPLHF
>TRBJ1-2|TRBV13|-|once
TGTGCCAGCAGCTTAGGCCATTCGGGGGTTAACTATGGCTACACCTTC
CASSLGHSGVNYGYTF
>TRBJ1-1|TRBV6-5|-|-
TGTGCCAGCAGTTATCGGGATGCAGGCACTGAAGCTTTCTTT
CASSYRDAGTEAFF
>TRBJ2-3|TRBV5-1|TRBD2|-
TGCGCCAGCAGCTTGGGACTAGCGGGGGGGAGCACAGATACGCAGTATTTT
CASSLGLAGGSTDTQYF
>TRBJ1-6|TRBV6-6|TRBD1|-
TGTGCCAGCAGGGACCAGGGACAGGGGAATTCACCCCTCCACTTT
CASRDQGQGNSPLHF
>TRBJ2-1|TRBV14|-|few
TGTGCCAGCAGCCCCAGGGGTACGGGTAATGAGCAGTTCTTC
CASSPRGTGNEQFF
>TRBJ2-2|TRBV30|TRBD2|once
TGTGCCTGGAGCGCCTTGCGGACTAGCGCTTCTGGGGAGCTGTTTTTT
CAWSALRTSASGELFF
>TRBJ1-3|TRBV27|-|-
TGTGCCAGCAGTCAGTACAGGGAGCGGGGAAACACCATATATTTT
CASSQYRERGNTIYF
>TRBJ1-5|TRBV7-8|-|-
TGTGCCAGCAGCCACGACAGGTATAGCAATCAGCCCCAGCATTTT
CASSHDRYSNQPQHF
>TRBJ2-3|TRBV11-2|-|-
TGTGCCAGCAGCTTAGCCAATCCCAATACGCAGTATTTT
CASSLANPNTQYF
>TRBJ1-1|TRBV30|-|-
TGTGCCTGGACCACGGGGAGAAACACTGAAGCTTTCTTT
CAWTTGRNTEAFF